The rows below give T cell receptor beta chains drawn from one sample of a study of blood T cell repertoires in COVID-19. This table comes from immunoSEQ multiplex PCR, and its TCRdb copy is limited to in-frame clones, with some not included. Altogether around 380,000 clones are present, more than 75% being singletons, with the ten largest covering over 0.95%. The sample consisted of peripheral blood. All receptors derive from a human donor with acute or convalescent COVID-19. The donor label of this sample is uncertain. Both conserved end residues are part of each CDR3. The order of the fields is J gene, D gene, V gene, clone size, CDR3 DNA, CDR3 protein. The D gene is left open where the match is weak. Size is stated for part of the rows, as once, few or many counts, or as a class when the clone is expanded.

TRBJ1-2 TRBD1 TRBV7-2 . TGTGCCAGCAGCTTAGGCGGGACAGGGCGCTTCTATGGCTACACCTTC CASSLGGTGRFYGYTF
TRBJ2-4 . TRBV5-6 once TGTGCCAGCAGCTTGGCCCTGGTAGACATTCAGTACTTC CASSLALVDIQYF
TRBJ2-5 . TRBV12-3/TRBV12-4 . TGTGCCAGCAGTACCACGGGGAGGGAGACCCAGTACTTC CASSTTGRETQYF
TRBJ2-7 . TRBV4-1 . TGCGCCAGCAGCCAAGGAAGCGGGCGTTACTCCTACGAGCAGTACTTC CASSQGSGRYSYEQYF
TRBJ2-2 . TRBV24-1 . TGTGCCACCACGGGACATCCGAACACCGGGGAGCTGTTTTTT CATTGHPNTGELFF
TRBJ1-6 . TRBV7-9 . TGTGCCAGCAGCTTAGGTGTCAGTTTAAGTTCACCCCTCCACTTT CASSLGVSLSSPLHF
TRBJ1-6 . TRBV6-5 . TGTGCCAGCACCCACCAAAAACAGTACCTCCACTTT CASTHQKQYLHF
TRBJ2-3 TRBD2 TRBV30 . TGTGCCTGGAGTGTTGAAGCGGGAGTCGACACAGATACGCAGTATTTT CAWSVEAGVDTDTQYF
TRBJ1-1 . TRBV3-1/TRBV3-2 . TGTGCCAGCAGCCCACGGGTCGGAGGACCTGAAGCTTTCTTT CASSPRVGGPEAFF
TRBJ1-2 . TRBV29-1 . TGCAGCGTTGCCACGACAGGAAGCGGCTATGGCTACACCTTC CSVATTGSGYGYTF